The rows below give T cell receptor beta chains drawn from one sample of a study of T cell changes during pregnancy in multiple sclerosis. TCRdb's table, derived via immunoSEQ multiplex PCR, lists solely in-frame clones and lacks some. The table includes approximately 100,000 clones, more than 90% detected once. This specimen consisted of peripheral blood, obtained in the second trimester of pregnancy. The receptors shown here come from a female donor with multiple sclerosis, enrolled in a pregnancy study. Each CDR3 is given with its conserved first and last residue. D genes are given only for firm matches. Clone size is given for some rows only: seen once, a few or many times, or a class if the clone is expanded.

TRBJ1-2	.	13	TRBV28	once	TGTGCCAGCAGTTTCAGGACAACCGATGGCTACACCTTC	CASSFRTTDGYTF
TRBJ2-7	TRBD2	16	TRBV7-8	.	TGTGCCAGCAGCCCTTGGTTGAAAGCGGGAGGAAGGGAGCAGTACTTC	CASSPWLKAGGREQYF
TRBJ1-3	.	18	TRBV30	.	TGTGCCTGGAGTGTAATACAGGGTATCAGTCTCTCTGGAAACACCATATATTTT	CAWSVIQGISLSGNTIYF
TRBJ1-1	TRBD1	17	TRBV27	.	TGTGCCAGCAGTTTTATATTTACAGGGGGCTTTTACACTGAAGCTTTCTTT	CASSFIFTGGFYTEAFF
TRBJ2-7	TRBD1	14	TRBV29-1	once	TGCAGCGTGGAGGACAGGGGGAGCTCCTACGAGCAGTACTTC	CSVEDRGSSYEQYF
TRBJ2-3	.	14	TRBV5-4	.	TGTGCCAGCAGCCATCGGGGGGCGGGAGATACGCAGTATTTT	CASSHRGAGDTQYF
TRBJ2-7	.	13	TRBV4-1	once	TGCGCCAGCAGCCCGGGACACCTCTACGAGCAGTACTTC	CASSPGHLYEQYF
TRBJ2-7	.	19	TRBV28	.	TGTGCCAGCAGTCACGGGACAGGGGGAGGACTAGCGGGATCGGGTGAGCAGTACTTC	CASSHGTGGGLAGSGEQYF
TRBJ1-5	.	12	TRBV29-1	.	TGCAGCGCAGGGTCCACCAATCAGCCCCAGCATTTT	CSAGSTNQPQHF
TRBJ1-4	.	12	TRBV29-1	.	TGCAGCGTTGACGGGGGTGTTGGCAAACTGTTTTTT	CSVDGGVGKLFF
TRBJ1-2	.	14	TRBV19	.	TGTGCCAGTAGTATGGTCACAGCTAACTATGGCTACACCTTC	CASSMVTANYGYTF
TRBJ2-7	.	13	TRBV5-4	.	TGTGCCAGCAGCTTGGCCCCCAGCGCCGAGCAGTACTTC	CASSLAPSAEQYF
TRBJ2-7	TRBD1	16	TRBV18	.	TGTGCCAGCTCACCTATGATCGGACAGGGGGCGGACGAGCAGTACTTC	CASSPMIGQGADEQYF
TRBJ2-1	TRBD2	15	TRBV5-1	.	TGCGCCAGCAGCTCCGGGACTACCGCCTACAATGAGCAGTTCTTC	CASSSGTTAYNEQFF
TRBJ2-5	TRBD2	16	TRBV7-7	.	TGTGCTAGCAGCTCCCGGTTAGCGGGAGGACAAGAGACCCAGTACTTC	CASSSRLAGGQETQYF
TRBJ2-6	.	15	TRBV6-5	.	TGTGCCAGCAAAGCGGGCAGAACTGGGGCCAACGTCCTGACTTTC	CASKAGRTGANVLTF
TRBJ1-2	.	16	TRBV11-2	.	TGTGCCAGCAGCCAGTTTTCAGGGTTAAGGAACTATGGCTACACCTTC	CASSQFSGLRNYGYTF
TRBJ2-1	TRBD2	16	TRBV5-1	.	TGCGCCAGCAGCTTGGATCTAGCGGGAGCCTACAATGAGCAGTTCTTC	CASSLDLAGAYNEQFF
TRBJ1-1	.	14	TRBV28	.	TGTGCCAGCAGTTTCATGGGGGCGAACACTGAAGCTTTCTTT	CASSFMGANTEAFF
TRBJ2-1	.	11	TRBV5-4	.	TGTGCCAGCAGCTTAGGGGCCGAGCAGTTCTTC	CASSLGAEQFF
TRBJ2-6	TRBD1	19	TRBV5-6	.	TGTGCCAGCAGCCAGGTTCGGGACAGGGGGCGCCCAGGGGCCAACGTCCTGACTTTC	CASSQVRDRGRPGANVLTF
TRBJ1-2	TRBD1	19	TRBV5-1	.	TGCGCCAGCAGCGCAGACCTGAGGACAGGGAGGCCCTCTAACTATGGCTACACCTTC	CASSADLRTGRPSNYGYTF